This TCR beta chain was retrieved from a study of cytomegalovirus exposure and HLA in healthy donors. Study-wide points: Subsequent analysis showed first-cohort TCR clusters tending to co-occur in 120 validation repertoires. 150 or so TCR beta chains were listed as cytomegalovirus-associated.

Per germline, CDR1 SQVTM and CDR2 ANQGSEA. The ends lost 4 bases at V and 5 bases at J; junction bases unmatched: 3. The CDR3 sequence is 12 residues long. In regard to this clone: Its antigen is unidentified.

Method: immunoSEQ multiplex PCR; TCRdb's copy keeps in-frame clones and lacks some. This repertoire shows 100,000 to 120,000 clones, 70% to 90% found once; its top ten account for 1.4%. The sequenced sample was PBMCs. The chain has TRBV29-1 and TRBJ1-2, with 8 bases matching TRBD1. This TCR came from a woman aged 25 to 39 in good health and CMV-seropositive. As DNA, the CDR3 is TGCAGCGTTGGGGACAGGACATATGGCTACACCTTC. Residues: CSVGDRTYGYTF.